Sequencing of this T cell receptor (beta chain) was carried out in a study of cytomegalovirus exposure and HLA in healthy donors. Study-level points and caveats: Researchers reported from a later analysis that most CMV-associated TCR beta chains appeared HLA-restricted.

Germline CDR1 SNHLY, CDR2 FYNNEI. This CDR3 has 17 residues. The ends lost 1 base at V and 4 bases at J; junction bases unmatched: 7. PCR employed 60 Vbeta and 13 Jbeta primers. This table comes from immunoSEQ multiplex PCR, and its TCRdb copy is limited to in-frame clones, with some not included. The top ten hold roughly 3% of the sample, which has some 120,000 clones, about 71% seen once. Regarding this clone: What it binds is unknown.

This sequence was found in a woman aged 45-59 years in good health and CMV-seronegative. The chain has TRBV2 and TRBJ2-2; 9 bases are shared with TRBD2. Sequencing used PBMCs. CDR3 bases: TGTGCCAGCAGTGAAGTGGTAGCGGGAGATCCCACCGGGGAGCTGTTTTTT. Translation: CASSEVVAGDPTGELFF.